The 29 T cell receptor beta chains presented below share a single source sample, sequenced in a study of control samples from healthy donors and cancer patients. Measured with immunoSEQ multiplex PCR; TCRdb has only the in-frame clones, and not every one. This sample has approximately 79,000 clones; approximately 90% occur once, and the top ten carry 6.5% to 7.5%. The sample was blood. All receptors derive from a man aged 50 or older in good health.

This chain links TRBV10-2 with TRBJ1-3, with D possibly TRBD1 on 6 matching bases. CDR3 length: 21 residues. Germline CDR1 and CDR2: WSHSY and SAAADI. Trimming removed 10 bases at V and 0 bases at J, with 34 bases between. CDR3 DNA: TGCGCCAAACCCGGGCCGGGGAGCAGGGGAAAACACTACTACTCTGGAAACACCATATATTTT. Amino acid sequence: CAKPGPGSRGKHYYSGNTIYF.

This clone was observed a handful of times. V and J are TRBV12-3 or TRBV12-4 and TRBJ2-2; D unresolved. There are 11 residues in the CDR3. Between the trimmed V and J ends, which lost 4 bases and 8 bases, there was a span of 5 bases. CDR3 sequence (DNA): TGTGCCAGCAGTTCCATGGGGGAGCTGTTTTTT. Translation gives CASSSMGELFF.

This chain joins TRBV11-2 and TRBJ1-4; D gene ambiguous. Germline CDR1 SGHAT, CDR2 FQNNGV. The CDR3 has 14 residues. Trimming took off 1 base at V and 5 bases at J, with 8 bases between the two ends. CDR3 residues: CASSLGIRNEKLFF. The CDR3 region has the DNA TGTGCCAGCAGCTTAGGTATCAGGAATGAAAAACTGTTTTTT.

The chain employs TRBV2 and TRBJ1-3; D may be TRBD1 (6 bases). CDR1 and CDR2 (germline): SNHLY, FYNNEI. Trimming stripped 4 bases from V and 0 bases from J, with 16 bases between. The CDR3 is 17 amino acids. CDR3 amino acids: CASSAGGSSVSGNTIYF. CDR3 in DNA: TGTGCCAGCAGTGCGGGGGGCAGCTCCGTCTCTGGAAACACCATATATTTT. Using reference TRBV2 and TRBJ1-3 for the parts outside the CDR3, the full variable domain is EPEVTQTPSHQVTQMGQEVILRCVPISNHLYFYWYRQILGQKVEFLVSFYNNEISEKSEIFDDQFSVERPDGSNFTLKIRSTKLEDSAMYFCASSAGGSSVSGNTIYFGEGSWLTVV.

This sequence joins TRBV27 and TRBJ1-6, with 8 bases lining up with TRBD1. The germline gives CDR1 MNHEY, CDR2 SMNVEV (reference sequence). The CDR3 spans 17 residues. V was pared by 6 bases and J by 9 bases, with 16 bases of the junction left unmatched. CDR3 DNA: TGTGCCAGCAGATTCCGACAGGGGTTCGGGCGGGCTTCACCCCTCCACTTT. It specifies CASRFRQGFGRASPLHF.

The chain couples TRBV30 to TRBJ2-7; TRBD1 or TRBD2 may be the D gene (6 bases each). The ends were cut back, 4 bases at V and 5 bases at J, with 15 bases in the middle. Germline CDR1 is GTSNPN and CDR2 is SVGIG (reference sequence). There are 13 residues in the CDR3. The DNA of the CDR3 is TGTGCCTGGATAGGTGGGGGGCGAGACGAGCAGTACTTC. Protein: CAWIGGGRDEQYF.

The chain is built from TRBV11-2 and TRBJ1-2; the D gene is possibly TRBD1 (5 bases). CDR3 length equals 13 residues. Trimming cost V 5 bases and J 3 bases, with 10 bases left between them. In germline, CDR1 is SGHAT, CDR2 FQNNGV. The CDR3 loop reads CASSRDRYYGYTF. CDR3 in DNA: TGTGCCAGCAGCCGGGACCGCTACTATGGCTACACCTTC.

V and J are TRBV11-2 and TRBJ1-2; possible D gene TRBD1, 5 bases. This CDR3 is built from 16 residues. The germline V gene encodes CDR1 SGHAT and CDR2 FQNNGV. V dropped 5 bases and J dropped 6 bases, with 22 bases sitting between them. CDR3 residues: CASSQTYNRGIDGYTF. The CDR3 nucleotides read TGTGCCAGCAGCCAAACGTACAACCGGGGGATTGATGGCTACACCTTC.

This chain connects TRBV9 to TRBJ2-3; 7 bases are shared with TRBD1. V shed 4 bases and J 4 bases; nucleotides not matched to a gene: 6. The length of the CDR3 is 14 residues. Germline CDR1 reads SGDLS; CDR2 reads YYNGEE. The CDR3 nucleotides read TGTGCCAGCAGCCTTACAGGGGCCTCAGATACGCAGTATTTT. Its protein is CASSLTGASDTQYF.

This chain connects TRBV11-3 to TRBJ2-2; TRBD1 agrees at 7 bases. The CDR3 has 14 residues. The ends lost 5 bases at V and 3 bases at J; junction bases unmatched: 3. Germline CDR1 and CDR2: SGHNT and YENEEA. Here the CDR3 reads CASSPGQHTGELFF. Written as DNA, the CDR3 is TGTGCCAGCAGCCCGGGACAGCACACCGGGGAGCTGTTTTTT.

This clone was counted a single time. V and J are TRBV2 and TRBJ1-2; TRBD1 agrees at 7 bases. Unmatched junction bases numbered 10, after V lost 6 bases and J lost 0 bases. The CDR3 is made up of 16 amino acids. The germline CDR1 and CDR2 sequences are SNHLY and FYNNEI. CDR3 bases: TGTGCCAGCAGAAAAAGTGGGACAGTCACTAACTATGGCTACACCTTC. Its protein product is CASRKSGTVTNYGYTF.

The gene calls are TRBV6-4 and TRBJ1-6, with 9 bases aligning to TRBD1. Germline loops: CDR1 MRHNA, CDR2 SNTAGT. This CDR3 comprises 15 residues. The ends lost 6 bases at V and 7 bases at J; junction bases unmatched: 7. The CDR3 protein is CASSREQGANSPLHF. The CDR3 DNA reads TGTGCCAGCAGCCGCGAACAGGGGGCAAATTCACCCCTCCACTTT.

V gene TRBV5-5 combines with J gene TRBJ1-5; D unclear. The CDR3 consists of 15 residues. V lost 2 bases, J lost 0 bases, and 9 bases lay in between. The germline gives CDR1 SGHKS, CDR2 YYEKEE (reference sequence). The CDR3 spells CASSFQSHSNQPQHF. In DNA, the CDR3 is TGTGCCAGCAGCTTCCAGAGTCATAGCAATCAGCCCCAGCATTTT.

This chain uses TRBV6-1 with TRBJ2-5; a weak D match, TRBD2 (7 bases). Trimming stripped 3 bases from V and 5 bases from J, with 16 bases between. Germline V gene data show CDR1 as MNHNS and CDR2 as SASEGT. This CDR3 comprises 15 residues. The CDR3 nucleotides are TGTGCCAGCAGTGATCTCGCGGGGGCGACGGAGACCCAGTACTTC. It codes for CASSDLAGATETQYF.

The genes are TRBV11-2 and TRBJ1-3; D not certain. V shed 0 bases and J shed 0 bases, with 6 bases lying between them. In germline, CDR1 is SGHAT, CDR2 FQNNGV. This CDR3 has 15 amino acids. In DNA form, the CDR3 reads TGTGCCAGCAGCTTAGATCGGAGCTCTGGAAACACCATATATTTT. This encodes CASSLDRSSGNTIYF. Full variable domain (missing parts from reference TRBV11-2 and TRBJ1-3): EAGVAQSPRYKIIEKRQSVAFWCNPISGHATLYWYQQILGQGPKLLIQFQNNGVVDDSQLPKDRFSAERLKGVDSTLKIQPAKLEDSAVYLCASSLDRSSGNTIYFGEGSWLTVV.

The rearrangement joins TRBV7-2 to TRBJ2-7, with D tentatively TRBD1 or TRBD2 (5 bases each). Trimming shortened V by 1 base and J by 0 bases, and 13 bases separated the two germline ends. Germline values: CDR1 SGHTA, CDR2 FQGNSA. This CDR3 has 16 residues. The chain's CDR3 is CASSLGVGRSSYEQYF. The CDR3, as DNA: TGTGCCAGCAGCTTAGGGGTGGGACGGAGCTCCTACGAGCAGTACTTC.

The rearrangement uses TRBV19 and TRBJ2-4; TRBD1 agrees at 7 bases. Germline V gene lookup returns CDR1 LNHDA and CDR2 SQIVND (reference sequence). The CDR3 totals 13 residues. Trimming removed 9 bases from V and 3 bases from J; junction bases left unmatched: 5. CDR3 bases: TGTGCCAGCCTTGGGGACAGCAAAAACATTCAGTACTTC. Translating it yields CASLGDSKNIQYF.

The chain carries TRBV2 and TRBJ1-2, with 9 bases aligning to TRBD1. Per germline, CDR1 SNHLY and CDR2 FYNNEI. The CDR3 runs to 13 residues. V lost 6 bases and J lost 6; bases outside the gene matches: 5. The CDR3 DNA follows: TGTGCCAGCAGAAGGACAGGGGCGGATGGCTACACCTTC. Encoded protein: CASRRTGADGYTF.

V gene TRBV5-1 combines with J gene TRBJ2-6; TRBD2 is a possible D gene (5 bases). V shed 0 bases and J shed 8 bases, with 9 bases lying between them. CDR1 and CDR2 (germline): SGHRS, YFSETQ. The CDR3 is made up of 14 amino acids. CDR3 nucleotide sequence: TGCGCCAGCAGCTTGGCCGCCGGGACCAACGTCCTGACTTTC. The encoded protein is CASSLAAGTNVLTF.

This sequence joins TRBV7-6 and TRBJ2-1, with 14 bases lining up with TRBD2. Germline CDR1 SGHVS, CDR2 FNYEAQ. The CDR3 runs to 16 residues. With V trimmed by 4 bases and J by 6 bases, 5 bases remained unmatched. The CDR3, as DNA: TGTGCCAGCAGCTCCCAGACTAGCGGGGGGGTCAATGAGCAGTTCTTC. Translation gives CASSSQTSGGVNEQFF.

In regard to this clone: Other nucleotide sequences in the sample specify the same CDR3. The rearrangement links TRBV5-1 to TRBJ1-4; a weak D match, TRBD1 (5 bases). From germline, CDR1 is SGHRS and CDR2 YFSETQ. Trimming cost V 0 bases and J 2 bases, with 5 bases left between them. The CDR3 totals 14 residues. The CDR3 loop reads CASSLGGTNEKLFF. CDR3 nucleotide sequence: TGCGCCAGCAGCTTGGGGGGGACTAATGAAAAACTGTTTTTT.

In this sample, this clone turned up once. The chain is built from TRBV7-9 and TRBJ1-2, with unresolved D. Germline values: CDR1 SEHNR, CDR2 FQNEAQ (reference sequence). V lost 1 base and J 4 bases, leaving 10 bases between the germline ends. The CDR3 length is 14 residues. The CDR3 DNA reads as TGTGCCAGCAGCTTAGAGATGGTTTCCTATGGCTACACCTTC. Protein product: CASSLEMVSYGYTF.

In DNA form, the CDR3 reads TGTGCCAGCAGCCGGGACAGGGGTAACTATGGCTACACCTTC. Protein sequence: CASSRDRGNYGYTF. This chain uses TRBV11-2 with TRBJ1-2, with TRBD1 identical over 10 bases. This CDR3 has 14 residues. Unmatched junction bases numbered 1, after V lost 5 bases and J lost 1 base. Germline V gene lookup returns CDR1 SGHAT and CDR2 FQNNGV. Variable domain in full (rest from reference TRBV11-2 and TRBJ1-2): EAGVAQSPRYKIIEKRQSVAFWCNPISGHATLYWYQQILGQGPKLLIQFQNNGVVDDSQLPKDRFSAERLKGVDSTLKIQPAKLEDSAVYLCASSRDRGNYGYTFGSGTRLTVV.

This chain joins TRBV10-3 and TRBJ1-5; possibly TRBD1 for D (5 bases). The V gene's germline CDR1 is ENHRY and CDR2 SYGVKD. Trimming shortened V by 3 bases and J by 2 bases, and 14 bases separated the two germline ends. The CDR3 extends over 16 amino acids. The CDR3 region is CAISERGPTGNQPQHF. Written as DNA, the CDR3 is TGTGCCATCAGTGAACGGGGACCGACCGGCAATCAGCCCCAGCATTTT.

This rearrangement joins TRBV7-9 to TRBJ1-2, with 10 bases that match TRBD1. The CDR3 extends over 14 amino acids. Germline-derived CDR1 and CDR2 are SEHNR and FQNEAQ (reference sequence). The V and J ends lost 5 bases and 8 bases, in that order; junction bases with no gene match: 8. The CDR3 loop is CASSRGQGKEGYTF. The CDR3 region has the DNA TGTGCCAGCAGCAGGGGACAGGGGAAGGAGGGCTACACCTTC.

The chain employs TRBV30 and TRBJ1-3; 7 nucleotides match TRBD1. CDR1 and CDR2 from the germline V gene are GTSNPN and SVGIG (reference sequence). The CDR3 sequence is 14 residues long. Trimming took 2 bases from V and 2 from J; bases not matched to a gene: 3. The CDR3 sequence is CAWSLGGTGNTIYF. CDR3 in DNA: TGTGCCTGGAGTTTAGGGGGCACTGGAAACACCATATATTTT.

The gene calls are TRBV2 and TRBJ1-4; D uncertain. This CDR3 is 14 amino acids long. With 6 bases removed from V and 10 bases from J, the gap between germline ends came to 18 bases. CDR1 and CDR2 from the germline V gene are SNHLY and FYNNEI. The CDR3 sequence: CASSLNPGYGKLFF. CDR3 DNA: TGTGCCAGCAGCCTGAACCCCGGGTACGGAAAACTGTTTTTT.

The chain couples TRBV27 to TRBJ1-2, with D perhaps TRBD1 (6 bases). The V and J ends lost 3 bases and 2 bases respectively, with 10 bases between them. CDR1 is MNHEY, CDR2 SMNVEV, per germline (reference sequence). CDR3 length: 14 residues. The CDR3 DNA is TGTGCCAGCAGTTTGGCAGGGGCGAACTATGGCTACACCTTC. It encodes CASSLAGANYGYTF.

This clone was recorded only once. The chain carries TRBV30 and TRBJ1-1, with D possibly being TRBD1 (5 bases). CDR3 length: 15 residues. Per the germline V gene, CDR1 is GTSNPN and CDR2 is SVGIG (reference sequence). V was clipped by 2 bases and J by 0 bases, with 13 bases between them. The CDR3 spells CAWSIPGLMNTEAFF. CDR3 coding DNA: TGTGCCTGGAGTATACCAGGGTTGATGAACACTGAAGCTTTCTTT.